This T cell receptor beta chain was identified in a study of blood T cell repertoires in COVID-19. Study information: Sources were T cells, B-cell-depleted T cells, or PBMCs; the material itself was cDNA or gDNA.

The length of the CDR3 is 14 residues. Germline assignment: CDR1 SGHAT and CDR2 FQNNGV. The ends lost 1 base at V and 8 bases at J; junction bases unmatched: 4. Sequencing was performed with immunoSEQ multiplex PCR; in TCRdb, only in-frame clones are kept and a portion is missing. The repertoire has around 200,000 clones, 80% to 90% of them found once; the top ten carry 2.9%. The specimen was peripheral blood. The chain is built from TRBV11-2 and TRBJ2-1, with 8 bases fitting TRBD2. This TCR was sampled from a man in his forties or fifties with active or convalescent COVID-19. The CDR3 DNA sequence: TGTGCCAGCAGCTTAGCGGGAGGGATTTATGAGCAGTTCTTC. It encodes CASSLAGGIYEQFF.